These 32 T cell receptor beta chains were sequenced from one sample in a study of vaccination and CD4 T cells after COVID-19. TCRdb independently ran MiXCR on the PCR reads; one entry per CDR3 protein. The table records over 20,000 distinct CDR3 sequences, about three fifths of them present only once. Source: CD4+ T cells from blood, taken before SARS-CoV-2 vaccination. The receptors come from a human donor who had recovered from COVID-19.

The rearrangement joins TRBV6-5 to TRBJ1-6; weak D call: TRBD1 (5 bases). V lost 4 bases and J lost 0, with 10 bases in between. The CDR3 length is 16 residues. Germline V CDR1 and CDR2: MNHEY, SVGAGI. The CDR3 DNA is TGTGCCAGCAGTTGGGACGGAAGCTCCTATAATTCACCCCTCCACTTT. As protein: CASSWDGSSYNSPLHF.

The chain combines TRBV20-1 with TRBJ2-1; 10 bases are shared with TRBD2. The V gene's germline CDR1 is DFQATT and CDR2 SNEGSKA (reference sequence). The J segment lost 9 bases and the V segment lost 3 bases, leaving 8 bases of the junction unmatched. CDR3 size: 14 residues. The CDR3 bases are TGCAGTGCTAGGAAGCGGGAGGGCCGTCTTGAGCAGTTCTTC. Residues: CSARKREGRLEQFF.

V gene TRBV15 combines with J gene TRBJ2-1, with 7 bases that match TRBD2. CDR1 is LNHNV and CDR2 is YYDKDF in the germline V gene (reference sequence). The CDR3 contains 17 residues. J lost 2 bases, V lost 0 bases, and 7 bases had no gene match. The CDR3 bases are TGTGCCACCAGCAGAGATGGTAGCGGGTGGCCCTACAATGAGCAGTTCTTC. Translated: CATSRDGSGWPYNEQFF.

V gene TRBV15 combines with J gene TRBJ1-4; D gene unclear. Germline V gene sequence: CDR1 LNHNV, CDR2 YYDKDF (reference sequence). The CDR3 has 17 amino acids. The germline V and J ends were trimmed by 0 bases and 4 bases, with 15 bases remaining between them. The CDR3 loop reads CATSRESTPELNEKLFF. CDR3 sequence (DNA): TGTGCCACCAGCAGAGAGAGCACCCCAGAACTTAATGAAAAACTGTTTTTT.

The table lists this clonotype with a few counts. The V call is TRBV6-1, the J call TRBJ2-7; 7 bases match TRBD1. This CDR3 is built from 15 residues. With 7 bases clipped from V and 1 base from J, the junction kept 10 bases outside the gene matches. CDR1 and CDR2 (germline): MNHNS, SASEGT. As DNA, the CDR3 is TGTGCCAGCACAGGCCAAGGGACAGTTTCCTACGAGCAGTACTTC. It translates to CASTGQGTVSYEQYF.

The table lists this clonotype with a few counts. The CDR3 DNA sequence: TGTGCCAGCAGCAAAGCGCATAGTCTGTACACAGATACGCAGTATTTT. This translates into CASSKAHSLYTDTQYF. This chain connects TRBV21-1 to TRBJ2-3; the listed D gene, TRBD2, was not tested against the DNA. TRBV21-1 is flagged as a pseudogene. The length of the CDR3 is 16 residues.

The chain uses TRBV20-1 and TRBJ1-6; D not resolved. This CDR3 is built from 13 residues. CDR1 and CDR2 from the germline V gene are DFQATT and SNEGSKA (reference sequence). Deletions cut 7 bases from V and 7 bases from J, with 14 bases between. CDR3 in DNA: TGCAGTGGGGATGAGGGAGGAAATTCACCCCTCCACTTT. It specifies CSGDEGGNSPLHF.

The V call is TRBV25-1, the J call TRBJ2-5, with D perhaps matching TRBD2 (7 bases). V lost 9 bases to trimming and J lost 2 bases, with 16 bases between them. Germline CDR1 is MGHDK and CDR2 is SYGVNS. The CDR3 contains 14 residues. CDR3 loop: CASVRGGGQETQYF. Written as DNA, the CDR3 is TGTGCCAGTGTCAGGGGCGGGGGTCAAGAGACCCAGTACTTC. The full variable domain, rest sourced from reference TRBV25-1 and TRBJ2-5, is EADIYQTPRYLVIGTGKKITLECSQTMGHDKMYWYQQDPGMELHLIHYSYGVNSTEKGDLSSESTVSRIRTEHFPLTLESARPSHTSQYLCASVRGGGQETQYFGPGTRLLVL.

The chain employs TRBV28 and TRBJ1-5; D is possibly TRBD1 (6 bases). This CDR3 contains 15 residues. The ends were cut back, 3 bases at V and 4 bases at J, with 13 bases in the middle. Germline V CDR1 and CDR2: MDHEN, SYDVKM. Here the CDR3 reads CASSFTGTKNQPQHF. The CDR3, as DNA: TGTGCCAGCAGTTTTACCGGGACAAAGAATCAGCCCCAGCATTTT.

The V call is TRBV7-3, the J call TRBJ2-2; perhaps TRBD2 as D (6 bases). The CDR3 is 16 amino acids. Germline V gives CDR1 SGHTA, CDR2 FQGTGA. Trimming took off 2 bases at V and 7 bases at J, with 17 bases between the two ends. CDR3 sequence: CASSLGPGLQGGELFF. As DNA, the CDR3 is TGTGCCAGCAGCTTAGGGCCGGGACTGCAAGGCGGGGAGCTGTTTTTT.

The CDR3 DNA sequence: TGTGCCAGCAGTCCCCTTAGGTACGAGCAGTACTTC. Translated: CASSPLRYEQYF. The chain carries TRBV28 and TRBJ2-7; D is undetermined. Between the trimmed V and J ends, which lost 5 bases and 4 bases, there was a span of 9 bases. The CDR3 spans 12 residues. Germline loops: CDR1 MDHEN, CDR2 SYDVKM.

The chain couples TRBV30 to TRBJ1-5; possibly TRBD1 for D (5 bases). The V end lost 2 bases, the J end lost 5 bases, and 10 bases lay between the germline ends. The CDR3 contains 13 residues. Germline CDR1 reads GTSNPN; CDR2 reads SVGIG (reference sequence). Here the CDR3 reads CAWSTRAYQPQHF. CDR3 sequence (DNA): TGTGCCTGGAGTACCAGGGCGTATCAGCCCCAGCATTTT.

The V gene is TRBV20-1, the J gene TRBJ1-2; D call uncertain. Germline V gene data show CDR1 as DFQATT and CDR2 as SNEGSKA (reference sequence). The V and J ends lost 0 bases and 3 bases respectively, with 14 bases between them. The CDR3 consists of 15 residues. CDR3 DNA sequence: TGCAGTGCTAGAGATCCGAGTCGTGGGCACTATGGCTACACCTTC. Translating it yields CSARDPSRGHYGYTF.

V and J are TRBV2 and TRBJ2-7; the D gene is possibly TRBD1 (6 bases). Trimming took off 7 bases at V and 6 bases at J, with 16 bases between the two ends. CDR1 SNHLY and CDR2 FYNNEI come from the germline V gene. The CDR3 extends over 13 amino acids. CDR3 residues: CASKGHVLSEQYF. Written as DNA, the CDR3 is TGTGCCAGCAAGGGACACGTTCTCTCCGAGCAGTACTTC.

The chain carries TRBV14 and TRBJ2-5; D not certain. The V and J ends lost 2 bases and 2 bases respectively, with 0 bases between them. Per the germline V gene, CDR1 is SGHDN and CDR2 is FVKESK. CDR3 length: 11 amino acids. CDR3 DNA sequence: TGTGCCAGCAGCCAACAAGAGACCCAGTACTTC. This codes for CASSQQETQYF.

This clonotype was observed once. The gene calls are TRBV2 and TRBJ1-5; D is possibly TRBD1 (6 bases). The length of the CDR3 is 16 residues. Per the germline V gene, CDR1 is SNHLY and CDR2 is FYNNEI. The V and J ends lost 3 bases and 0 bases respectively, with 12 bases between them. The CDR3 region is CASSDRGLFSNQPQHF. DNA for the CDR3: TGTGCCAGCAGTGACAGGGGCCTTTTTAGCAATCAGCCCCAGCATTTT.

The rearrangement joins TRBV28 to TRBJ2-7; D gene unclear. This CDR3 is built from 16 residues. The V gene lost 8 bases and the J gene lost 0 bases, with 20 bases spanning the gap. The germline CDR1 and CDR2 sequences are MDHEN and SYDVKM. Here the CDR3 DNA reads TGTGCCAGCTGTTGGTCGAGTCGTAGAAACTCCTACGAGCAGTACTTC. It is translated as CASCWSSRRNSYEQYF.

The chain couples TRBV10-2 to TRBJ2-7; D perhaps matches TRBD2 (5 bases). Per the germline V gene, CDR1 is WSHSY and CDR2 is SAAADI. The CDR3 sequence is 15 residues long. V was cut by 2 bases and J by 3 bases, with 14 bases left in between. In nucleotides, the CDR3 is TGCGCCAGCAGTGAGGTAGTCGGACGGGGCTACGAGCAGTACTTC. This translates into CASSEVVGRGYEQYF.

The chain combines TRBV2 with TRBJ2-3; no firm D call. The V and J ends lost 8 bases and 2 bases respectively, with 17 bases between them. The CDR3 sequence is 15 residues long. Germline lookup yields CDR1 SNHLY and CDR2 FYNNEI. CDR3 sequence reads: CASSGPQRTTDTQYF. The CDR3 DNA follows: TGTGCCAGCTCCGGACCCCAACGAACCACAGATACGCAGTATTTT.

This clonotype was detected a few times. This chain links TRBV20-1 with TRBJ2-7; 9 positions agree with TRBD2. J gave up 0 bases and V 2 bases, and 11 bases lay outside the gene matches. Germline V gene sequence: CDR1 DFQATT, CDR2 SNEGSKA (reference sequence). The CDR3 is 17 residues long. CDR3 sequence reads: CSARSTASGTLSYEQYF. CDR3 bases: TGCAGTGCTAGAAGTACGGCTAGCGGGACCCTCTCCTACGAGCAGTACTTC.

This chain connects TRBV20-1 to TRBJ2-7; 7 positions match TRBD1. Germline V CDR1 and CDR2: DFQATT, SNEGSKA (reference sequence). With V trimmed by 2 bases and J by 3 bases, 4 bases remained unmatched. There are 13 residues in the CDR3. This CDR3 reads CSARYRGVYEQYF. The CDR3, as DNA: TGCAGTGCTAGATACAGGGGTGTCTACGAGCAGTACTTC.

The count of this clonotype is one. The CDR3 is CASSYDRGISDEQYF. CDR3 bases: TGTGCCAGCAGTTACGACAGGGGGATATCAGACGAGCAGTACTTC. V and J are TRBV7-2 and TRBJ2-7; 9 nucleotides match TRBD1. The junction had 11 bases not matched to a gene; V was cut back by 6 bases and J by 5 bases. The CDR3 has 15 amino acids. Per germline, CDR1 SGHTA and CDR2 FQGNSA.

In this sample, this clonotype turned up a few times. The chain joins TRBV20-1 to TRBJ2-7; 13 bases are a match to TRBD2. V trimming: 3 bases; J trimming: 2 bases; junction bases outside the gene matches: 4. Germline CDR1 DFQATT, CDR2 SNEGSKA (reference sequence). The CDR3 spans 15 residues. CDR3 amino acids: CSASPTSGRTYEQYF. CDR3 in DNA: TGCAGTGCTAGCCCGACTAGCGGGAGGACCTACGAGCAGTACTTC.

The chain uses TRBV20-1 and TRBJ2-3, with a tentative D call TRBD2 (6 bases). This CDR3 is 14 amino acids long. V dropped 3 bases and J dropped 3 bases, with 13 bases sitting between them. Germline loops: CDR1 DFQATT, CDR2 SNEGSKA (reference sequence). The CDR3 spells CSASLGSITDTQYF. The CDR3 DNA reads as TGCAGTGCTAGTCTCGGGAGTATAACAGATACGCAGTATTTT.

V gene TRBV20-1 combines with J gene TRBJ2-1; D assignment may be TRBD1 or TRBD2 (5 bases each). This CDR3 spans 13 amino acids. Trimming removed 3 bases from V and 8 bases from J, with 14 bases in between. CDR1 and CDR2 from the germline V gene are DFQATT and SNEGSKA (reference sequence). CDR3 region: CSARGELGDEQFF. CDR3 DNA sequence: TGCAGTGCTAGGGGGGAATTAGGAGATGAGCAGTTCTTC.

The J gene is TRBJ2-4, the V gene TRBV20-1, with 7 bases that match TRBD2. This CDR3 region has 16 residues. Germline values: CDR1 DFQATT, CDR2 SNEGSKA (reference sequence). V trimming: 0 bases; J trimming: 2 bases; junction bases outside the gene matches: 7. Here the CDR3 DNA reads TGCAGTGCTAGAGATTTTGCGGGAGTCACCAAAAACATTCAGTACTTC. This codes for CSARDFAGVTKNIQYF.

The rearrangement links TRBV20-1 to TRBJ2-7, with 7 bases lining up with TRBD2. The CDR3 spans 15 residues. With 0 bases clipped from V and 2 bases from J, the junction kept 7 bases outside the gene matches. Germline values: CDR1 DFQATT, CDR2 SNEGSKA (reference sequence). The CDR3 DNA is TGCAGTGCTAGAGATATCACGGGAGGAACCTACGAGCAGTACTTC. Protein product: CSARDITGGTYEQYF.

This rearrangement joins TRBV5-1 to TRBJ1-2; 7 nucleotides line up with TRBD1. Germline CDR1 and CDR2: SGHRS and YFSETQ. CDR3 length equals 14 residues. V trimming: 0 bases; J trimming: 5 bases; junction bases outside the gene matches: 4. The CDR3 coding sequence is TGCGCCAGCAGCTTGGGACAGGGAAGGTATGGCTACACCTTC. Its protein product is CASSLGQGRYGYTF. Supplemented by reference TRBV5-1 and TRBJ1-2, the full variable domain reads KAGVTQTPRYLIKTRGQQVTLSCSPISGHRSVSWYQQTPGQGLQFLFEYFSETQRNKGNFPGRFSGRQFSNSRSEMNVSTLELGDSALYLCASSLGQGRYGYTFGSGTRLTVV.

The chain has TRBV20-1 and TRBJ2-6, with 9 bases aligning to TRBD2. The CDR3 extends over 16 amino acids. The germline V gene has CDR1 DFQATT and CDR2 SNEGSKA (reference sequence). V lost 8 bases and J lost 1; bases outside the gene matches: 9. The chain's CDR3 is CSSNGGRASGANVLTF. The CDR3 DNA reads TGCAGTTCCAATGGCGGGAGGGCTTCTGGGGCCAACGTCCTGACTTTC.

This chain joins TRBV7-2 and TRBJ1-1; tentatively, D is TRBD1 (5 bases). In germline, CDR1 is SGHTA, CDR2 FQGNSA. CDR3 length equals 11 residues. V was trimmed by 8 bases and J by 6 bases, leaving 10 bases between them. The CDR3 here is CASGRGAEAFF. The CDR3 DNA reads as TGTGCCAGCGGGCGGGGGGCTGAAGCTTTCTTT.

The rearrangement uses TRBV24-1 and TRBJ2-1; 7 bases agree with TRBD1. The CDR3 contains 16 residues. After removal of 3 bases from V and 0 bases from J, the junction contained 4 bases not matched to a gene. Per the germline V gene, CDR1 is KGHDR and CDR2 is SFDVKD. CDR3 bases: TGTGCCACCAGTGATCAGGGGGAGAGCTCCTACAATGAGCAGTTCTTC. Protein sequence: CATSDQGESSYNEQFF.

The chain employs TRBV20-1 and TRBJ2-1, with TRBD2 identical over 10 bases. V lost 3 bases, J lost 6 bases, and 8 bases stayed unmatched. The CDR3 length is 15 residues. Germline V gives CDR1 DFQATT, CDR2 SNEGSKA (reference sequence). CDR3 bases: TGCAGTGCTAGTAATCCTAGCGGGAGTCCCAATGAGCAGTTCTTC. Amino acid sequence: CSASNPSGSPNEQFF.